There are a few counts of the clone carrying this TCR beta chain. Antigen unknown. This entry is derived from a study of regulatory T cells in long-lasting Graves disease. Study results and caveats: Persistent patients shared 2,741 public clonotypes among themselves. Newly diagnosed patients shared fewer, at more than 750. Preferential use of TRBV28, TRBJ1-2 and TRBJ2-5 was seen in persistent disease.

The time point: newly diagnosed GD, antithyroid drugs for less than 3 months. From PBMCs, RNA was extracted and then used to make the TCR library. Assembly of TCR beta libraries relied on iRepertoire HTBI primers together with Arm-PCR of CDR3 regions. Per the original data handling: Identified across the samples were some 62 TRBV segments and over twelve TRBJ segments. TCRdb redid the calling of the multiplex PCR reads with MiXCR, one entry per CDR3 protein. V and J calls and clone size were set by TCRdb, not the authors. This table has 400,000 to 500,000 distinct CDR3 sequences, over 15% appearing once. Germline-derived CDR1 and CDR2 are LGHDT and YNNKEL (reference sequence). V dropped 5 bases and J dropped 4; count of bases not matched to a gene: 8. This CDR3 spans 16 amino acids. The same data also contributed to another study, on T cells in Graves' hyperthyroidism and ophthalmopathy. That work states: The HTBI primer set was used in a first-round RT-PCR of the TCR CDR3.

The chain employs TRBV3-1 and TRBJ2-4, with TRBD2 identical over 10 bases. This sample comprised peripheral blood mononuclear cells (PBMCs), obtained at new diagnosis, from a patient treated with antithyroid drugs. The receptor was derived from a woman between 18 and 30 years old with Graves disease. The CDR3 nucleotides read TGTGCCAGCAGCGGGGGACTAGCGATGTTGAAAAACATTCAGTACTTC. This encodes CASSGGLAMLKNIQYF.